This T cell receptor beta chain came from a study of T cell repertoires in cytomegalovirus infection. As for the study in general: Well-studied HLA-B-restricted epitopes and recently identified HLA-C-restricted epitopes of CMV were both used in the study. Public signatures in TCR beta pointed to CMV infection and matching HLA type.

With 8 bases removed from V and 4 bases from J, the gap between germline ends came to 6 bases. There are 10 residues in the CDR3. Germline V gene sequence: CDR1 ENHRY, CDR2 SYGVKD. As to this clonotype: Its antigen is undetermined.

The study's findings and limits: Ex vivo, HLA-C-restricted CMV-specific TCR beta clonotypes prevailed over the rest of the response.

TCRdb used MiXCR to reprocess the reads, holding one entry per CDR3 protein. The sample shows about 920,000 distinct CDR3 sequences, roughly 30% of them seen only once. The source of this sequence is a human donor in good health (CMV status not recorded). Some clones in this sample may be carry-over from other donors' samples. Sequencing was performed on cultured CD8+ T cells from PBMCs, taken from culture after CMV antigen stimulation. The J gene is TRBJ2-7, the V gene TRBV10-3; D unresolved. CDR3 nucleotide sequence: TGTGCCATCGGAAATTACGAGCAGTACTTC. Amino acid sequence: CAIGNYEQYF.